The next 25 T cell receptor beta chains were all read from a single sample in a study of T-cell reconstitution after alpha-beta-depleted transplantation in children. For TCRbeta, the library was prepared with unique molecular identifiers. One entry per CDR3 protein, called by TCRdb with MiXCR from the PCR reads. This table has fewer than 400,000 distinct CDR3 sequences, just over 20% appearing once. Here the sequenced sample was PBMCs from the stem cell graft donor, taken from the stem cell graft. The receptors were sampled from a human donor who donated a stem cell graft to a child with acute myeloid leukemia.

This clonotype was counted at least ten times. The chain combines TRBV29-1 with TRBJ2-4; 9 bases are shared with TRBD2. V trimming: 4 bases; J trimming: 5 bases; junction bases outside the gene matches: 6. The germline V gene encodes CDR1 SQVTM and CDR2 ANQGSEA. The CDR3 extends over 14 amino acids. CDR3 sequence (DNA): TGCAGCGTTGTAGGCGGGAGGGCCCAAAACATTCAGTACTTC. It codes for CSVVGGRAQNIQYF.

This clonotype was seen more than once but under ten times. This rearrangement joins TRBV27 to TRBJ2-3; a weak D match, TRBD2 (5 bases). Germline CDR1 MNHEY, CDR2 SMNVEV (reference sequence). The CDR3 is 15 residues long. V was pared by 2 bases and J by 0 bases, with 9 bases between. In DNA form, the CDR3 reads TGTGCCAGCAGTTTAAACGGGATTAGCACAGATACGCAGTATTTT. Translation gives CASSLNGISTDTQYF.

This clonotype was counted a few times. The CDR3: CATKGIEQYF. In DNA form, the CDR3 reads TGTGCCACCAAGGGGATCGAGCAGTACTTC. The chain uses TRBV24-1 and TRBJ2-7; D might be TRBD1 (5 bases). Germline lookup yields CDR1 KGHDR and CDR2 SFDVKD. The length of the CDR3 is 10 residues. Trimming removed 8 bases at V and 6 bases at J, with 7 bases between.

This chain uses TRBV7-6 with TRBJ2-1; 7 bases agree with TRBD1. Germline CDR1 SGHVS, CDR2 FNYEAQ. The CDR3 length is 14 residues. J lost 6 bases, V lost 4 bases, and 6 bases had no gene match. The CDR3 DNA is TGTGCCAGCAGCTACCCCGGGACAGCCAATGAGCAGTTCTTC. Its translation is CASSYPGTANEQFF.

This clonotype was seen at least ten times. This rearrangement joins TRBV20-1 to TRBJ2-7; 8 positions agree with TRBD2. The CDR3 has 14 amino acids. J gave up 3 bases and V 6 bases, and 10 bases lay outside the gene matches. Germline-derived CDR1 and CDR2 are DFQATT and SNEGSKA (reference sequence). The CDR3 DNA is TGCAGTGCAGATTCGGGACTAGGGTTCTACGAGCAGTACTTC. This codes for CSADSGLGFYEQYF.

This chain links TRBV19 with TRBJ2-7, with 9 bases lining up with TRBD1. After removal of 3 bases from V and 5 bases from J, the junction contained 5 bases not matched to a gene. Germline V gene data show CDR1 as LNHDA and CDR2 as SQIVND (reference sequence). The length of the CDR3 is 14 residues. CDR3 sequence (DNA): TGTGCCAGTAGTATGGGACAGGGAAGGGACGAGCAGTACTTC. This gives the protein CASSMGQGRDEQYF.

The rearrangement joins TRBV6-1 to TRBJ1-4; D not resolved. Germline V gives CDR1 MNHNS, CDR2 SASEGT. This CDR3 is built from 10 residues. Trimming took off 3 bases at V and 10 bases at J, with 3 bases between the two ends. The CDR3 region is CASSEGKLFF. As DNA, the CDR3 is TGTGCCAGCAGTGAGGGAAAACTGTTTTTT.

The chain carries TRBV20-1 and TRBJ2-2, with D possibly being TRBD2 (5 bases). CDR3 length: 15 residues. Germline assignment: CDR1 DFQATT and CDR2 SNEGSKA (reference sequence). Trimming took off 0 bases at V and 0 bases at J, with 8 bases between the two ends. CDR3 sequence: CSARETNANTGELFF. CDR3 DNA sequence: TGCAGTGCTAGAGAGACTAACGCGAACACCGGGGAGCTGTTTTTT.

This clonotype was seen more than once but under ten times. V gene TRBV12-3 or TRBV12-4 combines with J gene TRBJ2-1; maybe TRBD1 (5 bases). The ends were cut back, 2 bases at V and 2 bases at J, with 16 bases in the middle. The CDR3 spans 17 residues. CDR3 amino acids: CASSLSQPGRAYNEQFF. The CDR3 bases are TGTGCCAGCAGTTTAAGTCAGCCAGGGCGCGCCTACAATGAGCAGTTCTTC.

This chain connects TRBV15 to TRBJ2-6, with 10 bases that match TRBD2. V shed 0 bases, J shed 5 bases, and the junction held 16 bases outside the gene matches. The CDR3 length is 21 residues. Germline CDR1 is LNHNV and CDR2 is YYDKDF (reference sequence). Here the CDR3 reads CATSRDLASGSLRGRANVLTF. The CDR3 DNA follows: TGTGCCACCAGCAGAGATCTGGCTAGCGGGAGCCTCCGAGGGAGGGCCAACGTCCTGACTTTC. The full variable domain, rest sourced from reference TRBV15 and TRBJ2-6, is DAMVIQNPRYQVTQFGKPVTLSCSQTLNHNVMYWYQQKSSQAPKLLFHYYDKDFNNEADTPDNFQSRRPNTSFCFLDIRSPGLGDTAMYLCATSRDLASGSLRGRANVLTFGAGSRLTVL.

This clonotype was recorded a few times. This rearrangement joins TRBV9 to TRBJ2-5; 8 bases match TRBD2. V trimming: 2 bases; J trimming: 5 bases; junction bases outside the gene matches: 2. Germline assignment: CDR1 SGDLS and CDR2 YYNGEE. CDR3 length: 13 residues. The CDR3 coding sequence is TGTGCCAGCAGCGTCGGCGGGAGGGAGACCCAGTACTTC. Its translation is CASSVGGRETQYF.

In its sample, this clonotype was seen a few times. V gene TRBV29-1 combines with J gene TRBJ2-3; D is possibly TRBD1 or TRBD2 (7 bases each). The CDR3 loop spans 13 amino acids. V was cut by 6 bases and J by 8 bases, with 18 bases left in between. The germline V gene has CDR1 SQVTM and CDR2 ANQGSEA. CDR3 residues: CSVRGGEGVTQYF. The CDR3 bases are TGCAGCGTCAGGGGGGGAGAAGGAGTTACGCAGTATTTT.

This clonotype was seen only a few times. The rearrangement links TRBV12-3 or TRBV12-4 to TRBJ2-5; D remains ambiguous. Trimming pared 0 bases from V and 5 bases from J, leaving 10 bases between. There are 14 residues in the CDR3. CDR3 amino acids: CASSLAGGWETQYF. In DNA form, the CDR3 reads TGTGCCAGCAGTTTAGCCGGTGGTTGGGAGACCCAGTACTTC.

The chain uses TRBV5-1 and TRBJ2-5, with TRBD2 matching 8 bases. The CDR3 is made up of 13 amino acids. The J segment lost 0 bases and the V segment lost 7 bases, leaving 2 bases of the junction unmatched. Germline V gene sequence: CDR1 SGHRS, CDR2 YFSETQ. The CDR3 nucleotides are TGCGCCAGCGGTAGCGGGAACCAAGAGACCCAGTACTTC. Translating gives CASGSGNQETQYF.

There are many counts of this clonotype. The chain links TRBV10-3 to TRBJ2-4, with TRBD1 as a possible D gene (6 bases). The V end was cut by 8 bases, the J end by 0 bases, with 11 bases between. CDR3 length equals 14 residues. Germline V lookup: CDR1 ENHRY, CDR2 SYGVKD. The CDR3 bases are TGTGCCATCCGGGACACAATAGCCAAAAACATTCAGTACTTC. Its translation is CAIRDTIAKNIQYF.

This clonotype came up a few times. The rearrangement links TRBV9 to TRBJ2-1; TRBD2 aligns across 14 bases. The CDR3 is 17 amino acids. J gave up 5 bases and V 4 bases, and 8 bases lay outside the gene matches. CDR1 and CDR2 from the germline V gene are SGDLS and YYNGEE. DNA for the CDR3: TGTGCCAGCAGCCGATTGACTAGCGGGAGGGCCCACAATGAGCAGTTCTTC. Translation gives CASSRLTSGRAHNEQFF.

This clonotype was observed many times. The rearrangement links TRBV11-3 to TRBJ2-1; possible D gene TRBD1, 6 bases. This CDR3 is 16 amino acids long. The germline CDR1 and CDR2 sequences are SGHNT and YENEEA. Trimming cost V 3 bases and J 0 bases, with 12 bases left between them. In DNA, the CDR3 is TGTGCCAGCAGCTTCAGGGGTGCCAGCTCCTACAATGAGCAGTTCTTC. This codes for CASSFRGASSYNEQFF.

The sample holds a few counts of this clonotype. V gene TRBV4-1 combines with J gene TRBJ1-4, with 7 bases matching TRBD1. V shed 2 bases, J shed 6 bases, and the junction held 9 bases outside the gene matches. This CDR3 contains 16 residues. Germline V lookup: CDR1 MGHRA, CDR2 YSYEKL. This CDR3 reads CASSQSQGRRDEKLFF. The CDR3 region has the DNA TGCGCCAGCAGCCAATCACAGGGGAGGCGGGATGAAAAACTGTTTTTT.

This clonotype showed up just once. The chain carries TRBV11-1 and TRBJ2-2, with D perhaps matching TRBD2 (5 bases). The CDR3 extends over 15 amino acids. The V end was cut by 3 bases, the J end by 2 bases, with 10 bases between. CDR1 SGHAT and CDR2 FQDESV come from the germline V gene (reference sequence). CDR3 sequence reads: CASSFEAANTGELFF. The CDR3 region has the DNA TGTGCCAGCAGCTTTGAAGCGGCCAACACCGGGGAGCTGTTTTTT.

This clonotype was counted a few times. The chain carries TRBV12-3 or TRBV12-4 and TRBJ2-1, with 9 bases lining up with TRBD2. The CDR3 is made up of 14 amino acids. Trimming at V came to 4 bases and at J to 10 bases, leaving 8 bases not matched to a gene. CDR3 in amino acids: CASSSSGGRTEQFF. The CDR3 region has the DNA TGTGCCAGCAGTTCCAGCGGGGGGCGGACGGAGCAGTTCTTC.

The CDR3 sequence: CSASPSSSPYEQYF. The DNA of the CDR3 is TGCAGTGCTAGCCCTAGCTCGTCCCCCTACGAGCAGTACTTC. The chain joins TRBV20-1 to TRBJ2-7; D may be TRBD2 (5 bases). The CDR3 is 14 amino acids. CDR1 is DFQATT and CDR2 is SNEGSKA in the germline V gene (reference sequence). Trimming took 3 bases from V and 2 from J, leaving 14 bases between them.

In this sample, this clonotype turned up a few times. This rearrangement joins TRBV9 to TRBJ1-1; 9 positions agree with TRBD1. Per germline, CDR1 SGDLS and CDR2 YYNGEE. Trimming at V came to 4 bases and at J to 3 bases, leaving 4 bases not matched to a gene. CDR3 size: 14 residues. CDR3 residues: CASSPRTGDTEAFF. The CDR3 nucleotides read TGTGCCAGCAGCCCTAGGACAGGGGACACTGAAGCTTTCTTT.

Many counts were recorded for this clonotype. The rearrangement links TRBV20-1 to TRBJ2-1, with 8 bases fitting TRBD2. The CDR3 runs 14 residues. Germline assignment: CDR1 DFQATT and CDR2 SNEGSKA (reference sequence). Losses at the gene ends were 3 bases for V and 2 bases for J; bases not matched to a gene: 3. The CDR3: CSASGRVTYNEQFF. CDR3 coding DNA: TGCAGTGCTAGCGGGAGGGTGACCTACAATGAGCAGTTCTTC.

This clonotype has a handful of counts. Here the CDR3 reads CSVTGRLQETQYF. The CDR3 DNA is TGCAGCGTCACGGGACGGCTCCAAGAGACCCAGTACTTC. This chain connects TRBV29-1 to TRBJ2-5; the D gene could be TRBD1 or TRBD2 (5 bases each). V lost 6 bases to trimming and J lost 1 base, with 12 bases between them. CDR3 length: 13 residues. From germline, CDR1 is SQVTM and CDR2 ANQGSEA.

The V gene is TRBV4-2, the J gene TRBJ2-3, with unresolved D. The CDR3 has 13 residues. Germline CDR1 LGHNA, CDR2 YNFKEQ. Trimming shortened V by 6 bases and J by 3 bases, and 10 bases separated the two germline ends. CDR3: CASSSPETDTQYF. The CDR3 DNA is TGTGCCAGCAGTTCCCCGGAGACAGATACGCAGTATTTT.